The next 4 T cell receptor beta chains were all read from a single sample in a study of CD8+CD57+ T cells in acquired aplastic anemia. Whoever was chosen for sequencing had shown CD8+CD57+ cell expansion by flow cytometry. Both TCR beta VDJ combination and CDR3 sequence profiling were carried out. Genomic DNA was the template for this profiling. TCRdb re-derived calls from the reads in MiXCR, one entry per CDR3 protein. The table lists about 470,000 distinct CDR3 sequences, less than 35% of them singletons. Input material: sorted CD4+, CD8+, or CD8+CD57+ T cells (not recorded which) from PBMCs. Receptor source: a human donor with aplastic anemia.

As to this clonotype: A much larger clone differs by one base, so this may be a read error. The gene calls are TRBV19 and TRBJ1-5, with D uncertain. The ends were cut back, 5 bases at V and 2 bases at J, with 16 bases in the middle. This CDR3 has 16 amino acids. The germline CDR1 and CDR2 sequences are LNHDA and SQIVND (reference sequence). CDR3 in DNA: TGTGCCAGTAGTTCGGACGGGAGGTACGGCAATCAGCCCCAGCATTTT. Protein: CASSSDGRYGNQPQHF.

This clonotype was detected only a few times. The conserved phenylalanine or tryptophan is not found at the CDR3 terminus, so this likely reflects a read error. The chain couples TRBV29-1 to TRBJ1-2; tentative D call: TRBD1 (6 bases). V gave up 3 bases and J gave up 8 bases, with 10 bases separating them. The CDR3 runs to 11 residues. Germline lookup yields CDR1 SQVTM and CDR2 ANQGSEA. Here the CDR3 DNA reads TGCAGCGTTGATGGGGGCAGGGGCTACACCTCC. Amino acids: CSVDGGRGYTS.

The chain joins TRBV2 to TRBJ1-5; D call uncertain. V was shortened by 11 bases and J by 2 bases, with 16 bases between the two germline ends. CDR1 and CDR2 from the germline V gene are SNHLY and FYNNEI. This CDR3 is built from 14 residues. The CDR3 region is CAGTTLGGNQPQHF. The CDR3 DNA is TGTGCCGGCACGACGTTAGGTGGCAATCAGCCCCAGCATTTT.

For this clonotype: This may be a read error: a much more frequent sequence differs by one nucleotide. The chain carries TRBV19 and TRBJ2-6, with 8 bases identical to TRBD1. CDR3 length equals 18 residues. With V trimmed by 7 bases and J by 2 bases, 13 bases remained unmatched. Per germline, CDR1 LNHDA and CDR2 SQIVND (reference sequence). CDR3 DNA: TGTGCCAGTACCCTACCCCGGACAGGGCCTCCTGGGGCCAACGTCCTGACTTTC. Translation gives CASTLPRTGPPGANVLTF.